The present entry profiles one T cell receptor (beta chain) with its context. The sample originates from a study of blood T cell repertoires in COVID-19. Study-level information: From T cells, B-cell-depleted T cells, or PBMCs came the material, which was cDNA or gDNA.

The CDR3 has 16 amino acids. Germline CDR1 LGHNA, CDR2 YSLEER. The V end lost 0 bases, the J end lost 8 bases, and 14 bases lay between the germline ends. The method was immunoSEQ multiplex PCR; TCRdb's version includes in-frame clones alone and lacks a portion of them. The data hold about 110,000 clones, with around 88% observed a single time. Sequenced input: peripheral blood. The clonotype comes from a man in his fifties or sixties with active or convalescent COVID-19. This chain uses TRBV4-3 with TRBJ1-6; D not certain. The CDR3 DNA reads as TGCGCCAGCAGCCAAGACTGGGCCCGGCCCGATTCACCCCTCCACTTT. This gives the protein CASSQDWARPDSPLHF.